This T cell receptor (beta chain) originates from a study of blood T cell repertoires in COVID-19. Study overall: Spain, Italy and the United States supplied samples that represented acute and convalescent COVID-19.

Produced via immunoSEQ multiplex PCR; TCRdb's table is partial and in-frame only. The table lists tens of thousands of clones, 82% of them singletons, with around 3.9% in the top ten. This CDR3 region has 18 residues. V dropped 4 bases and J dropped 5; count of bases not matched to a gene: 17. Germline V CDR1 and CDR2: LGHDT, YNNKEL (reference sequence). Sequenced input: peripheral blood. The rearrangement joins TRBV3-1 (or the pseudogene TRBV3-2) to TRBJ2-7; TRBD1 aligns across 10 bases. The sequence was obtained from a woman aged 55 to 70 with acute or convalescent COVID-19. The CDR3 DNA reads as TGTGCCAGCAGCCGGTCCCCTATTCGACAGGGGGCTTTCGACGAGCAGTACTTC. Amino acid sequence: CASSRSPIRQGAFDEQYF.